These 27 T cell receptor beta chains share one sample of origin, sequenced in a study of blood T cell repertoires in COVID-19. Using immunoSEQ multiplex PCR, the repertoire was profiled, and TCRdb retains in-frame clones only, with some absent. Of about 170,000 clones listed, around 91% are singletons. The sample consisted of PBMCs or T cells enriched from blood (not recorded which). These receptors came from a woman aged 18-35 years who had recovered from COVID-19.

The gene calls are TRBV11-2 and TRBJ2-7; possibly TRBD2 for D (6 bases). Trimming left V 5 bases short and J 2 bases short, with 10 bases between. Germline V gene data show CDR1 as SGHAT and CDR2 as FQNNGV. The CDR3 is made up of 13 amino acids. As DNA, the CDR3 is TGTGCCAGCAGCCATCCGGGGGCCTACGAGCAGTACTTC. This translates into CASSHPGAYEQYF.

The chain couples TRBV5-6 to TRBJ2-2; 11 nucleotides line up with TRBD2. The CDR3 extends over 17 amino acids. Losses at the gene ends were 1 base for V and 0 bases for J; bases not matched to a gene: 2. Germline V CDR1 and CDR2: SGHDT, YYEEEE. This CDR3 reads CASSLPGLAANTGELFF. DNA of the CDR3: TGTGCCAGCAGCTTGCCGGGACTAGCGGCGAACACCGGGGAGCTGTTTTTT.

This clone was seen a handful of times. The chain is built from TRBV7-9 and TRBJ1-6; no firm D call. The germline gives CDR1 SEHNR, CDR2 FQNEAQ (reference sequence). The CDR3 spans 14 residues. Trimming pared 3 bases from V and 4 bases from J, leaving 7 bases between. CDR3 sequence (DNA): TGTGCCAGCAGCTTCATCCAATATAATTCACCCCTCCACTTT. This codes for CASSFIQYNSPLHF.

This clone was detected only once. This chain joins TRBV14 and TRBJ2-7; TRBD2 matches 9 bases. CDR1 is SGHDN, CDR2 FVKESK, per germline. The CDR3 has 14 residues. The ends lost 4 bases at V and 6 bases at J; junction bases unmatched: 7. Here the CDR3 DNA reads TGTGCCAGCAGCCCCATAGCGGGAGTCGGCGAGCAGTACTTC. Encoded protein: CASSPIAGVGEQYF.

This clone was detected many times. The genes are TRBV6-5 and TRBJ2-1; TRBD2 agrees at 9 bases. The CDR3 totals 15 residues. Per germline, CDR1 MNHEY and CDR2 SVGAGI. The V gene end was trimmed by 7 bases and the J gene end by 4 bases; junction bases not matched to a gene: 8. CDR3 coding DNA: TGTGCCAGCAACCCGCGGGAGGGAGGTTACAATGAGCAGTTCTTC. Its protein product is CASNPREGGYNEQFF.

This chain joins TRBV28 and TRBJ2-5; 9 nucleotides agree with TRBD1. The J call may be wrong; the DNA end is better matched by TRBJ2-7. CDR3 length: 13 residues. Germline CDR1 MDHEN, CDR2 SYDVKM. Here the CDR3 DNA reads TGTGCCAGCCTGGACAGGGGATTCTACGAGCAGTACTTC. It is translated as CASLDRGFYEQYF.

This chain links TRBV18 with TRBJ1-2; no clear D gene. This CDR3 has 13 residues. Germline V gene sequence: CDR1 KGHSH, CDR2 LQKENI. Trimming removed 6 bases at V and 4 bases at J, with 12 bases between. The CDR3 DNA is TGTGCCAGCTCTCTCGGTGGAGCCTATGGCTACACCTTC. This codes for CASSLGGAYGYTF.

The chain combines TRBV28 with TRBJ2-1; D is possibly TRBD2 (5 bases). There are 15 residues in the CDR3. Germline V gives CDR1 MDHEN, CDR2 SYDVKM. V was trimmed by 3 bases and J by 4 bases, leaving 13 bases between them. The CDR3 coding sequence is TGTGCCAGCAGTTTCCGGCCTAGCTCTTACAATGAGCAGTTCTTC. Encoded protein: CASSFRPSSYNEQFF.

This chain joins TRBV7-9 and TRBJ2-2; no clear D gene. Germline lookup yields CDR1 SEHNR and CDR2 FQNEAQ (reference sequence). CDR3 size: 15 residues. The V and J ends lost 3 bases and 2 bases respectively, with 10 bases between them. The CDR3 DNA sequence: TGTGCCAGCAGCTTTGCGACTGACAACACCGGGGAGCTGTTTTTT. Amino acids: CASSFATDNTGELFF.

The rearrangement joins TRBV6-5 to TRBJ2-5, with D unresolved. Germline CDR1 and CDR2: MNHEY and SVGAGI. V lost 3 bases to trimming and J lost 5 bases, with 7 bases between them. The CDR3 has 12 amino acids. CDR3 nucleotide sequence: TGTGCCAGCAGTTATATCGGGGAGACCCAGTACTTC. Its translation: CASSYIGETQYF.

This clone appeared a few times. The gene calls are TRBV6-5 and TRBJ2-1; 8 nucleotides align to TRBD2. The V segment lost 4 bases and the J segment 13 bases; nucleotides outside the gene matches: 9. Germline V gives CDR1 MNHEY, CDR2 SVGAGI. The CDR3 runs to 13 residues. This CDR3 is CASSSYTLAGQFF. The CDR3 bases are TGTGCCAGCAGTTCCTACACGCTAGCGGGCCAGTTCTTC.

This clone was counted once. The J gene is TRBJ2-7, the V gene TRBV6-1, with 8 bases lining up with TRBD2. CDR1 MNHNS and CDR2 SASEGT come from the germline V gene. This CDR3 contains 15 residues. The ends lost 2 bases at V and 0 bases at J; junction bases unmatched: 3. CDR3: CASSESSGSSYEQYF. The CDR3 nucleotides read TGTGCCAGCAGTGAATCCAGCGGGAGCTCCTACGAGCAGTACTTC.

The chain combines TRBV18 with TRBJ1-6; D remains ambiguous. The V gene's germline CDR1 is KGHSH and CDR2 LQKENI. The CDR3 totals 16 residues. Between the trimmed V and J ends, which lost 3 bases and 6 bases, there was a span of 15 bases. CDR3 amino acids: CASSPFQAYSNSPLHF. The CDR3 DNA sequence: TGTGCCAGCTCACCGTTCCAGGCCTATTCTAATTCACCCCTCCACTTT.

The genes are TRBV6-5 and TRBJ1-1, with D possibly matching TRBD1 (6 bases). This CDR3 is 13 amino acids long. V lost 5 bases and J lost 0, with 7 bases in between. CDR1 MNHEY and CDR2 SVGAGI come from the germline V gene. Here the CDR3 DNA reads TGTGCCAGCAGTAGACAGGTGAACACTGAAGCTTTCTTT. It codes for CASSRQVNTEAFF.

This chain connects TRBV19 to TRBJ1-2, with D unresolved. The V and J ends lost 4 bases and 2 bases respectively, with 11 bases between them. Germline assignment: CDR1 LNHDA and CDR2 SQIVND (reference sequence). The CDR3 loop spans 14 amino acids. The CDR3 is CASSTLPGNYGYTF. The CDR3 DNA reads TGTGCCAGTAGTACCCTCCCGGGGAACTATGGCTACACCTTC.

The rearrangement links TRBV4-2 to TRBJ2-7, with 12 bases aligning to TRBD2. V was pared by 3 bases and J by 2 bases, with 5 bases of the junction left unmatched. CDR3 size: 16 residues. Germline-derived CDR1 and CDR2 are LGHNA and YNFKEQ. The CDR3 loop is CASSHGLAGGAYEQYF. CDR3 nucleotide sequence: TGTGCCAGCAGCCATGGCCTAGCGGGAGGGGCCTACGAGCAGTACTTC.

J is TRBJ1-5 and V is TRBV6-1, with TRBD1 matching 8 bases. Unmatched junction bases numbered 6, after V lost 1 base and J lost 7 bases. The CDR3 is made up of 15 amino acids. Germline-derived CDR1 and CDR2 are MNHNS and SASEGT. CDR3 DNA: TGTGCCAGCAGTGAAGTCTCACAGGGGGAGCAGCCCCAGCATTTT. It is translated as CASSEVSQGEQPQHF.

The chain links TRBV6-2 or TRBV6-3 to TRBJ1-2; no definite D call. V was pared by 0 bases and J by 5 bases, with 13 bases between. Germline lookup yields CDR1 MNHEY and CDR2 SVGEGT. CDR3 length: 15 amino acids. CDR3 nucleotides: TGTGCCAGCAGTTACTCGAATGGTAGGAGTTATGGCTACACCTTC. Protein sequence: CASSYSNGRSYGYTF.

The rearrangement links TRBV5-4 to TRBJ1-2; 12 nucleotides agree with TRBD1. The CDR3 has 15 amino acids. Trimming at V came to 4 bases and at J to 2 bases, leaving 3 bases not matched to a gene. Germline loops: CDR1 SGHNT, CDR2 YYREEE (reference sequence). This CDR3 is CASSDGTGGNYGYTF. The CDR3 coding sequence is TGTGCCAGCAGCGACGGGACAGGGGGCAACTATGGCTACACCTTC. Variable domain in full (rest from reference TRBV5-4 and TRBJ1-2): ETGVTQSPTHLIKTRGQQVTLRCSSQSGHNTVSWYQQALGQGPQFIFQYYREEENGRGNFPPRFSGLQFPNYSSELNVNALELDDSALYLCASSDGTGGNYGYTFGSGTRLTVV.

The CDR3 DNA follows: TGTGCCAGCAGTATCTGGACTAGCGGGGACTACAATGAGCAGTTCTTC. The encoded protein is CASSIWTSGDYNEQFF. The genes are TRBV28 and TRBJ2-1, with 12 positions matching TRBD2. J gave up 3 bases and V 5 bases, and 5 bases lay outside the gene matches. CDR1 and CDR2 from the germline V gene are MDHEN and SYDVKM. This CDR3 is 16 amino acids long.

A word on this clone: The junction and the germline gene differ at one end; a read error may be behind it. CDR3 nucleotide sequence: TGTGCTAGCAGCTTAGTGGCCAAAGAGACCCAGTACTTC. This codes for CASSLVAKETQYF. V usage is TRBV7-7 and J usage is TRBJ2-5; D call uncertain. Germline V gene data show CDR1 as SSHAT and CDR2 as FNYEAQ (reference sequence). The CDR3 is made up of 13 amino acids.

The V and J genes are TRBV14 and TRBJ2-7, with TRBD1 matching 7 bases. CDR3 size: 15 residues. Trimming at V came to 4 bases and at J to 2 bases, leaving 8 bases not matched to a gene. CDR1 SGHDN and CDR2 FVKESK come from the germline V gene. CDR3 protein: CASSPGQVHPYEQYF. Written as DNA, the CDR3 is TGTGCCAGCAGCCCCGGACAGGTACACCCCTACGAGCAGTACTTC. The whole variable domain, remainder taken from reference TRBV14 and TRBJ2-7, is EAGVTQFPSHSVIEKGQTVTLRCDPISGHDNLYWYRRVMGKEIKFLLHFVKESKQDESGMPNNRFLAERTGGTYSTLKVQPAELEDSGVYFCASSPGQVHPYEQYFGPGTRLTVT.

The chain recombines TRBV11-3 with TRBJ2-3, with D perhaps matching TRBD1 (6 bases). This CDR3 has 14 amino acids. V was cut by 2 bases and J by 3 bases, with 9 bases left in between. Germline V CDR1 and CDR2: SGHNT, YENEEA. The CDR3 DNA reads TGTGCCAGCAGCTTAAACAGGGTTACAGATACGCAGTATTTT. Translation gives CASSLNRVTDTQYF.

V and J are TRBV28 and TRBJ2-2; TRBD2 might be the D (5 bases). The CDR3 covers 16 residues. V was shortened by 2 bases and J by 4 bases, with 14 bases between the two germline ends. The germline gives CDR1 MDHEN, CDR2 SYDVKM. The CDR3 spells CASSLGWTARTGELFF. The CDR3 region has the DNA TGTGCCAGCAGTTTAGGCTGGACTGCCCGCACCGGGGAGCTGTTTTTT. The full variable domain, in which reference TRBV28 and TRBJ2-2 provide the parts outside the CDR3, is DVKVTQSSRYLVKRTGEKVFLECVQDMDHENMFWYRQDPGLGLRLIYFSYDVKMKEKGDIPEGYSVSREKKERFSLILESASTNQTSMYLCASSLGWTARTGELFFGEGSRLTVL.

The chain combines TRBV25-1 with TRBJ1-4, with D unresolved. The CDR3 is 14 amino acids. Between the trimmed V and J ends, which lost 1 base and 8 bases, there was a span of 11 bases. From germline, CDR1 is MGHDK and CDR2 SYGVNS. The CDR3 DNA follows: TGTGCCAGCAGTGAATCCCTTGAGGCGGAAAAACTGTTTTTT. Protein product: CASSESLEAEKLFF. The full variable domain, completed using reference TRBV25-1 and TRBJ1-4, is EADIYQTPRYLVIGTGKKITLECSQTMGHDKMYWYQQDPGMELHLIHYSYGVNSTEKGDLSSESTVSRIRTEHFPLTLESARPSHTSQYLCASSESLEAEKLFFGSGTQLSVL.

The J gene is TRBJ1-2, the V gene TRBV28, with D possibly matching TRBD1 (6 bases). Germline V gene lookup returns CDR1 MDHEN and CDR2 SYDVKM. The V and J ends lost 7 bases and 4 bases respectively, with 13 bases between them. This CDR3 has 13 residues. The CDR3: CASTQGGGYGYTF. CDR3 coding DNA: TGTGCCAGCACCCAGGGAGGGGGCTATGGCTACACCTTC.

This clone was seen a handful of times. This sequence joins TRBV29-1 and TRBJ2-2; 7 bases are shared with TRBD1. The CDR3 totals 16 residues. V shed 7 bases, J shed 4 bases, and the junction held 15 bases outside the gene matches. Looked up from germline, CDR1 is SQVTM and CDR2 is ANQGSEA. The CDR3, as DNA: TGCAGCGCGACGTACAGGGGATTGGCGGGCACCGGGGAGCTGTTTTTT. This encodes CSATYRGLAGTGELFF.